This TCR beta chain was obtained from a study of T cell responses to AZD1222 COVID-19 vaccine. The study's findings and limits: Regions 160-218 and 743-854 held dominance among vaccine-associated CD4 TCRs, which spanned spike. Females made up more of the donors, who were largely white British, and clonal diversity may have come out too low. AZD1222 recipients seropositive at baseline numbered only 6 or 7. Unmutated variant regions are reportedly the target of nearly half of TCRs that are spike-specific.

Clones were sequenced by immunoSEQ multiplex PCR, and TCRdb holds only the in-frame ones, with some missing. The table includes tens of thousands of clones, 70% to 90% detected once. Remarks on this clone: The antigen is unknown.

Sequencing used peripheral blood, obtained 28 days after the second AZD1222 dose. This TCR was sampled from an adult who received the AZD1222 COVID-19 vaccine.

Written as DNA, the CDR3 is TGTGCCAGCAGCCTCGGAAGCTCCTATAATTCACCCCTCCACTTT. This gives the protein CASSLGSSYNSPLHF. The V and J genes are TRBV7-9 and TRBJ1-6, with no clear D. CDR1 is SEHNR and CDR2 is FQNEAQ in the germline V gene (reference sequence). The ends were cut back, 5 bases at V and 0 bases at J, with 8 bases in the middle. The CDR3 length is 15 residues.